The following is a T cell receptor (beta chain) sequence with its context. Its specific antigen is unknown. Base qualities are not provided; no much larger clone lies one nucleotide away. The data derive from a study of PD-L1 blockade in urothelial cancer (dated by TCRdb to the late 2010s). Background for the entire study: Every patient began therapy in the mid-2010s and was given atezolizumab 1,200 mg intravenously every 3 weeks. Twenty-five of 29 patients were identified as males with urothelial cancer of bladder origin, and a prior smoking history was reported by 18 of 29 patients. An ECOG performance status of 0 or 1 was recorded for the patients, and 0 to 3 prior chemotherapy regimens had been received by the patients. Blood samples were analyzed at 3 weeks after treatment start (second dose) and at 6 weeks after treatment start. A median of roughly 140,000 T cells and 80,000 to 100,000 unique TCRs was obtained from blood samples, and a median clonality of roughly 0.074 was observed. An exploratory multi-omic analysis was conducted of the somatic, immune and clinical correlates of response to PD-L1 blockade with atezolizumab in urothelial cancer. TCR sequencing covered pretreatment tumor samples and matched, serially collected peripheral blood taken before and after atezolizumab treatment. Durable clinical benefit was defined as progression-free survival longer than 6 months, and TCR features were also tested against progression-free and overall survival. Whole exome sequencing and RNA sequencing of pretreatment tumors were performed alongside TCR sequencing in the same patients. Durable clinical benefit was achieved by nine patients and was not achieved by 20 patients. Pretreatment blood TCR-seq was available for twenty-nine patients, at least one posttreatment blood collection was obtained for roughly 24 patients, and tumor TCR-seq was available for roughly 24 patients.

Synthetic TCR analog templates were spiked into each PCR to estimate absolute template abundance from read counts. Using the immunoSEQ assay, TCRbeta CDR3 regions were amplified from genomic DNA with bias-controlled V and J gene primers. Sequencing of rearranged TCRbeta segments was done at approximately 20X coverage. Under the source paper's analysis protocol: Clustering was used to correct sequencing errors, and CDR3s were annotated against IMGT to assign V, D and J genes. Out-of-frame and stop-codon sequences were excluded, and only productive TCRbeta rearrangements were used in downstream analyses. Clonality was computed as one minus Shannon entropy normalized by the log of the number of unique productive sequences. Clones differing between time points or between blood and tumor were identified by Fisher's exact test with Benjamini-Hochberg correction at adjusted p below 0.01. TCRdb took over this immuneACCESS table, retaining in-frame rearrangements with V and J assigned. Such tables are incomplete; in checked studies, under half of the missing clones stem from an unresolved V gene, and the remainder is unexplained. V and J calls and clone size are given by that table; D and trimming were obtained from the DNA. The sample table shows about 86,000 clones, and about 85% are seen once. The ten largest clonotypes hold 13% to 15% of the sample.

Summary of the overall study and its limitations: A pretreatment peripheral blood TCR clonality below the median was linked to improved progression-free and overall survival. Because the sample size was small (n ≈ 28) and many of the analyses were exploratory, the results are meant to be hypothesis-generating. Patients with durable benefit showed greater expansion of tumor-associated TCR clones in peripheral blood 3 weeks after starting treatment (n ≈ 20, p = 0.022).

The CDR3 has 15 amino acids, counting the end cysteine and phenylalanine. CDR3 DNA only is kept here, 45 bases in frame from base 1. From the germline V gene, CDR1 is SGHRS and CDR2 is YFSETQ. Relative to germline, V is missing 0 bases and J is missing 11 bases, with 11 bases of the junction outside any gene match. In the paper's terms, the time point label means: pretreatment peripheral blood. A total of 25 to 35 patients with locally advanced or metastatic urothelial carcinoma, treated at Memorial Sloan Kettering on a trial protocol, made up the cohort. Peripheral blood mononuclear cells were collected pretreatment and during treatment, with between 1 and 8 total time points obtained per patient. The Qiagen DNeasy Blood extraction kit was used to purify genomic DNA from total PBMCs and from tumor samples. PBMCs were collected pretreatment and during treatment and were isolated and stored as previously described.

Here the chain combines TRBV5-1 and TRBJ2-1; 7 middle bases align to TRBD2. This TCR came from a man aged 55 to 69 with urothelial cancer. Sequencing used PBMCs, obtained around atezolizumab (anti-PD-L1) treatment. CDR3 protein: CASSLESGALEQQFF. In nucleotides, the sequence is TGCGCCAGCAGCTTGGAGAGCGGGGCCTTAGAACAGCAGTTCTTC.